The rows below give T cell receptor beta chains drawn from one sample of a study of blood T cell repertoires in COVID-19. The protocol was immunoSEQ multiplex PCR, while the TCRdb copy is restricted to in-frame clones and leaves out a portion. The profile covers some 380,000 clones, with approximately 87% appearing a single time and 1% to 1.5% taken by the ten largest. Sequenced: PBMCs or T cells enriched from blood (not recorded which). These receptors originate from a man younger than 45 who had recovered from COVID-19. The CDR3 runs from the conserved cysteine through the conserved F or W. Fields, in order: V gene, CDR3 protein.

TRBV11-2,CASSSRTGRRNTIYF
TRBV10-2,CASSTGTGMSYGYTF
TRBV7-8,CASSLVQGDTEAFF
TRBV3-1/TRBV3-2,CASSQGRGGGTDTQYF
TRBV5-1,CASSLVGVGSQRTEAFF
TRBV7-9,CASSLPGTDTQYF
TRBV3-1/TRBV3-2,CASSRNPGGSYEQYF
TRBV2,CASRRTSNYEQYF
TRBV30,CAWSAGGTDTQYF
TRBV7-9,CASSFNMDGYTF
TRBV29-1,CSVVDRVAKNIQYF
TRBV5-4,CASSWSGGRTDTQYF
TRBV30,CAWRARAGQPQHF
TRBV9,CASSGTPEGSPLHF
TRBV30,CAWVPGQGIRYGYTF
TRBV5-4,CASSIGTGELGEQYF
TRBV18,CASSPQTGSTYEQYF
TRBV10-2,CASSEPQGARGTEAFF
TRBV29-1,CSVITGEVAYGYTF
TRBV18,CASSQAGKGYTF
TRBV9,CASSVDGLQETQYF
TRBV7-2,CASSLGGGNQPQHF
TRBV15,CATSRPPGGGADGNTIYF
TRBV10-3,CATSTSGGYGYTF
TRBV4-1,CASSHPMDRGVSNQPQHF
TRBV20-1,CSASRGGGAFF
TRBV6-6,CASSYSSGNEQFF
TRBV7-6,CASSLAGREGVAFF
TRBV7-8,CASSFLETGAFF
TRBV30,CAWSPDRGAMNTEAFF
TRBV2,CASSEALGRYEQYF
TRBV18,CASSPTGTYEQYF
TRBV20-1,CSAAGQLHQYF
TRBV18,CASSPTGQGDTQYF
TRBV30,CALTGGNNNSPLHF
TRBV27,CASSLFGISNTGELFF
TRBV9,CASSPGQGAVNEQYF
TRBV5-1,CASSETTGFSQPQHF
TRBV20-1,CSASPGTSYEQYF
TRBV10-3,CAISERGQENYGYTF
TRBV2,CASKGTGTQPQHF
TRBV30,CAWSPAGGPYNSPLHF
TRBV18,CASSTRPVPETQYF
TRBV7-9,CASSSNTVRGTGGLNEQFF
TRBV3-1/TRBV3-2,CASSQSLAGGSYEQYF
TRBV4-1,CASSPRGTDNSPLHF
TRBV4-1,CASSQLMTGGIQPQHF
TRBV7-8,CASSLSQDYGYTF
TRBV7-9,CASSPPGQGFRGYTF
TRBV13,CASSLGDKSSYEQYF
TRBV13,CASSLGLSYEQYF
TRBV7-9,CASSLLEQGNEQFF